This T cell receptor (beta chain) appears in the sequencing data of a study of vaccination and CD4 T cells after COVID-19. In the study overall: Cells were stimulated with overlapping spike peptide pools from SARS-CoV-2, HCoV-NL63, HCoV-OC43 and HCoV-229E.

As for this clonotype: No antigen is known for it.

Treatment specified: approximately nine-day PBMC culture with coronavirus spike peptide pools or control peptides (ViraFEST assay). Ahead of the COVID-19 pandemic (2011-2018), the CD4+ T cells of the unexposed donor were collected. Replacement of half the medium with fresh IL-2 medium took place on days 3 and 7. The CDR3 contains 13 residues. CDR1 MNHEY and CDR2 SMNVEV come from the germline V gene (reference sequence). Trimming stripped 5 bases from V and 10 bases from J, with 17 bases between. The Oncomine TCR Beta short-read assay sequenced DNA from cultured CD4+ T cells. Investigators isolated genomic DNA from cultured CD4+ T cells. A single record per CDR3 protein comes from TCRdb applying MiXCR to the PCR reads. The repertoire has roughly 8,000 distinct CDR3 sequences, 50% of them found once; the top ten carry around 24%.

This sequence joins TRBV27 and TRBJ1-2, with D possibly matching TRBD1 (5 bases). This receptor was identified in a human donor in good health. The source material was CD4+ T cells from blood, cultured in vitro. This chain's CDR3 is CASSPSGTATYTF. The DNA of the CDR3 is TGTGCCAGCAGTCCGTCCGGGACCGCCACCTACACCTTC.